The source of this T cell receptor (beta chain) is a study of T cell repertoires in cytomegalovirus infection. Study background: Public TCR beta signatures marked donors with CMV infection and the matching HLA. Study findings and constraints: Across the ex vivo response, the dominant clonotypes were HLA-C-restricted CMV-specific TCR beta clonotypes. Summed frequency of public TCR beta families distinguished CMV carriers with the relevant HLA.

MiXCR was run by TCRdb on the reads, yielding one entry per CDR3 protein. The sample records about 260,000 distinct CDR3 sequences, approximately 13% being singletons. This clonotype was seen a few times. What it recognizes is unknown. Trimming stripped 4 bases from V and 8 bases from J, with 21 bases between. Germline loops: CDR1 SGHNT, CDR2 YYREEE (reference sequence). The CDR3 loop spans 15 amino acids. Sequencing input: PBMCs. The chain combines TRBV5-4 with TRBJ1-2; weak D call: TRBD1 (5 bases). This TCR came from a human donor in good health (CMV status not recorded). Some clones in this sample may be carry-over from other donors' samples. The CDR3 sequence: CASSLRGVPLVGYTF. The CDR3 DNA follows: TGTGCCAGCAGCCTCCGGGGGGTCCCCCTTGTGGGCTACACCTTC.